Shown below are 2 T cell receptor beta chains from a single sample sequenced in a study of memory CD4+ T cells and cytomegalovirus serostatus. The sort gate was single viable CD3+CD4+CD8-CD45RO+ cells for memory CD4+ T cells. Profiled with immunoSEQ multiplex PCR; TCRdb holds only in-frame clones, not every one. The sample has roughly 50,000 clones, roughly 84% seen once; the top ten hold just under 0.5%. The sequenced sample consisted of memory CD4+ T cells from blood. These receptors were taken from an adult in good health and CMV-seronegative. Some clones in this sample may be carry-over from other donors' samples.

The chain recombines TRBV27 with TRBJ2-7, with D maybe TRBD1 (5 bases). The CDR3 extends over 15 amino acids. V gave up 7 bases and J gave up 0 bases, with 16 bases separating them. Germline CDR1 and CDR2: MNHEY and SMNVEV (reference sequence). The CDR3 region has the DNA TGTGCCAGCAAGCCTGGGGCACTGAGCTCCTACGAGCAGTACTTC. Amino acids: CASKPGALSSYEQYF.

The V call is TRBV7-3, the J call TRBJ2-5, with 9 bases that match TRBD2. Trimming cost V 4 bases and J 4 bases; bases outside gene matches: 7. This CDR3 is 15 amino acids long. Germline V gene lookup returns CDR1 SGHTA and CDR2 FQGTGA. The DNA of the CDR3 is TGTGCCAGCAGCTCCGTGGCGGGAGGGGTAGAGACCCAGTACTTC. Translating it yields CASSSVAGGVETQYF.